This passage covers 22 T cell receptor beta chains from one sample sequenced in a study of blood T cells in healthy people across ages. Primers used in a second PCR of about 6 to 11 cycles were a sample-barcoded 5' primer and a J-beta primer mix. TCRdb used MiXCR to reprocess the 5' RACE reads, holding one entry per CDR3 protein. The profile shows about 1.8 million distinct CDR3 sequences, about 50% of them singletons. Material: blood. These receptors all come from a woman aged 40 to 50 in good health.

The chain uses TRBV7-2 and TRBJ1-2; D might be TRBD1 (6 bases). V lost 5 bases to trimming and J lost 7 bases, with 17 bases between them. Germline V CDR1 and CDR2: SGHTA, FQGNSA. The CDR3 runs to 14 residues. The CDR3 DNA reads as TGTGCCAGCAGCGGTCAGGGGCTTGGGGCTGGCTACACCTTC. Protein sequence: CASSGQGLGAGYTF.

In the case of this clonotype: Given a much more abundant clone one base away, this may be a read error. This chain connects TRBV20-1 to TRBJ1-2; a possible D gene is TRBD1 (5 bases). Germline V gene lookup returns CDR1 DFQATT and CDR2 SNEGSKA (reference sequence). The CDR3 has 13 amino acids. The CDR3, as DNA: TGCAGGGCTAGAAAGACAGAGGACTATGGCTACACCTTC. Its protein is CRARKTEDYGYTF.

This clonotype showed up many times. CDR3 sequence (DNA): TGCGCCAGCAGCCAAGATGGGGCTAGCGGGGGCTATTACAATGAGCAGTTCTTC. It yields the protein CASSQDGASGGYYNEQFF. The V and J genes are TRBV4-3 and TRBJ2-1, with 10 bases aligning to TRBD2. J lost 4 bases, V lost 0 bases, and 9 bases had no gene match. This CDR3 contains 18 residues. Germline V gene lookup returns CDR1 LGHNA and CDR2 YSLEER.

This clonotype has more than one count but fewer than ten. This chain uses TRBV20-1 with TRBJ2-1; D not resolved. Trimming shortened V by 8 bases and J by 3 bases, and 14 bases separated the two germline ends. The CDR3 totals 13 residues. The germline V gene encodes CDR1 DFQATT and CDR2 SNEGSKA (reference sequence). The chain's CDR3 is CSQSRYGYNEQFF. The CDR3 DNA follows: TGCAGTCAAAGTCGTTACGGCTACAATGAGCAGTTCTTC.

This clonotype was seen more than once but under ten times. The chain links TRBV4-1 to TRBJ2-4, with D perhaps being TRBD1 or TRBD2 (6 bases each). Germline CDR1 reads MGHRA; CDR2 reads YSYEKL. V was clipped by 9 bases and J by 4 bases, with 19 bases between them. This CDR3 is built from 15 residues. The CDR3 loop reads CARMERGAAKNIQYF. For the CDR3, the DNA is TGCGCCAGAATGGAAAGGGGGGCAGCTAAAAACATTCAGTACTTC.

A few counts support this clonotype. Sequence at one end of the junction differs from germline and may be a read error. The chain uses TRBV7-2 and TRBJ2-3; TRBD2 aligns across 11 bases. The CDR3 totals 20 residues. CDR1 is SGHTA and CDR2 is FQGNSA in the germline V gene. The CDR3 sequence: CASSLAAQLAGVRSTETQYF. CDR3 bases: TGTGCCAGCAGCTTAGCCGCTCAACTAGCGGGGGTGAGGAGTACAGAGACGCAGTATTTT.

This chain connects TRBV28 to TRBJ1-1; unclear D gene. Trimming left V 7 bases short and J 0 bases short, with 24 bases between. This CDR3 comprises 18 residues. The germline V gene encodes CDR1 MDHEN and CDR2 SYDVKM. The CDR3 bases are TGTGCCAGCACCAGAGTCAACCTGGTGCAGTTGATGAACACTGAAGCTTTCTTT. This encodes CASTRVNLVQLMNTEAFF.

V gene TRBV20-1 combines with J gene TRBJ2-3; D is perhaps TRBD1 or TRBD2 (6 bases each). The germline gives CDR1 DFQATT, CDR2 SNEGSKA (reference sequence). The CDR3 sequence is 15 residues long. Between the trimmed V and J ends, which lost 4 bases and 0 bases, there was a span of 14 bases. This CDR3 is CSANPPGGSTDTQYF. The CDR3 DNA reads as TGCAGTGCTAACCCCCCCGGGGGCAGCACAGATACGCAGTATTTT.

V and J are TRBV7-9 and TRBJ2-3, with D hard to call. The CDR3 is made up of 15 amino acids. Germline V gene data show CDR1 as SEHNR and CDR2 as FQNEAQ (reference sequence). Trimming pared 0 bases from V and 3 bases from J, leaving 10 bases between. The CDR3 bases are TGTGCCAGCAGCTTAGCTATCTGGGGAACAGATACGCAGTATTTT. Its translation: CASSLAIWGTDTQYF.

V usage is TRBV20-1 and J usage is TRBJ1-5; D is undetermined. V was clipped by 3 bases and J by 4 bases, with 13 bases between them. Germline CDR1 is DFQATT and CDR2 is SNEGSKA (reference sequence). The CDR3 length is 14 residues. CDR3 in DNA: TGCAGTGCTAGGCAGATGCAGCCTAATCAGCCCCAGCATTTT. The encoded protein is CSARQMQPNQPQHF.

V gene TRBV7-3 combines with J gene TRBJ2-2, with 10 bases that match TRBD2. The CDR3 spans 16 residues. CDR1 and CDR2 (germline): SGHTA, FQGTGA. V lost 5 bases to trimming and J lost 6 bases; unmatched junction nucleotides: 9. CDR3 in amino acids: CASSPKSGGAPGELFF. CDR3 nucleotides: TGTGCCAGCAGCCCGAAAAGCGGGGGGGCCCCCGGGGAGCTGTTTTTT.

The chain recombines TRBV25-1 with TRBJ2-3, with D possibly TRBD2 on 7 matching bases. The CDR3 runs to 16 residues. Germline assignment: CDR1 MGHDK and CDR2 SYGVNS. Trimming removed 3 bases from V and 5 bases from J, with 18 bases in between. The CDR3: CASSDPFRGGGDTQYF. The CDR3 DNA follows: TGTGCCAGCAGTGACCCCTTTAGGGGGGGGGGAGATACGCAGTATTTT.

In this sample, this clonotype turned up once. The rearrangement joins TRBV5-1 to TRBJ1-1; tentative D call: TRBD1 (6 bases). V dropped 2 bases and J dropped 4 bases, with 15 bases sitting between them. CDR1 SGHRS and CDR2 YFSETQ come from the germline V gene. This CDR3 is 15 amino acids long. The CDR3 spells CASSLYSGVGTEAFF. CDR3 sequence (DNA): TGCGCCAGCAGCTTATATTCAGGGGTAGGCACTGAAGCTTTCTTT.

The chain couples TRBV5-1 to TRBJ2-1; TRBD2 agrees at 14 bases. The CDR3 totals 18 residues. Germline assignment: CDR1 SGHRS and CDR2 YFSETQ. V was clipped by 2 bases and J by 6 bases; unmatched bases: 10. This chain's CDR3 is CASSLGTSGGHIGNEQFF. In DNA, the CDR3 is TGCGCCAGCAGCTTAGGGACTAGCGGGGGTCATATTGGCAATGAGCAGTTCTTC.

This clonotype was seen a few times. V usage is TRBV28 and J usage is TRBJ1-2; TRBD1 matches at 7 bases. V lost 5 bases and J lost 13; bases outside the gene matches: 16. The CDR3 contains 14 residues. Germline CDR1 MDHEN, CDR2 SYDVKM. The CDR3 region has the DNA TGTGCCAGCAGTGGTGCCGGGACAGACCCTAAGCTCACCTTC. It yields the protein CASSGAGTDPKLTF.

The chain couples TRBV18 to TRBJ1-5, with a tentative D call TRBD1 (6 bases). The CDR3 covers 16 residues. V gave up 2 bases and J gave up 6 bases, with 17 bases separating them. Looked up from germline, CDR1 is KGHSH and CDR2 is LQKENI. Here the CDR3 DNA reads TGTGCCAGCTCACCATCGGGACACTCAGGCGGTCAGCCCCAGCATTTT. It is translated as CASSPSGHSGGQPQHF. Full variable domain (outside the CDR3, taken from reference TRBV18 and TRBJ1-5): NAGVMQNPRHLVRRRGQEARLRCSPMKGHSHVYWYRQLPEEGLKFMVYLQKENIIDESGMPKERFSAEFPKEGPSILRIQQVVRGDSAAYFCASSPSGHSGGQPQHFGDGTRLSIL.

This chain connects TRBV20-1 to TRBJ2-1; D is uncertain. The V and J ends lost 0 bases and 7 bases respectively, with 13 bases between them. The CDR3 extends over 14 amino acids. The germline V gene encodes CDR1 DFQATT and CDR2 SNEGSKA (reference sequence). The CDR3 region is CSARDRADRNEQFF. Here the CDR3 DNA reads TGCAGTGCTAGAGATCGAGCAGATCGAAATGAGCAGTTCTTC.

The chain employs TRBV20-1 and TRBJ2-7; D is tentatively TRBD1 or TRBD2 (5 bases each). The CDR3 totals 13 residues. V gave up 3 bases and J gave up 2 bases, with 11 bases separating them. Per the germline V gene, CDR1 is DFQATT and CDR2 is SNEGSKA (reference sequence). In DNA form, the CDR3 reads TGCAGTGCTAGGGCCGGGACGGCCTACGAGCAGTACTTC. It specifies CSARAGTAYEQYF.

This chain connects TRBV20-1 to TRBJ1-6; 7 nucleotides align to TRBD1. In germline, CDR1 is DFQATT, CDR2 SNEGSKA (reference sequence). The V and J ends lost 5 bases and 6 bases, in that order; junction bases with no gene match: 10. CDR3 length: 15 amino acids. CDR3 loop: CSAGQGQAFNSPLHF. As DNA, the CDR3 is TGCAGTGCTGGCCAAGGACAGGCCTTTAATTCACCCCTCCACTTT.

The rearrangement joins TRBV5-1 to TRBJ2-1; the D gene is possibly TRBD1 (6 bases). Germline CDR1 reads SGHRS; CDR2 reads YFSETQ. There are 15 residues in the CDR3. Deletions cut 7 bases from V and 5 bases from J, with 19 bases between. The CDR3 nucleotides are TGCGCCAGCCGACAGGTTTTGATGGCTAACAATGAGCAGTTCTTC. Translating it yields CASRQVLMANNEQFF.

The chain couples TRBV6-5 to TRBJ1-1; D unresolved. Germline V gene sequence: CDR1 MNHEY, CDR2 SVGAGI. CDR3 length equals 12 residues. Deletions cut 6 bases from V and 7 bases from J, with 12 bases between. CDR3 sequence (DNA): TGTGCCAGCAGAAGAGGGCTGGGTGAAGCTTTCTTT. As protein: CASRRGLGEAFF.

The gene calls are TRBV27 and TRBJ1-4; D call uncertain. The CDR3 covers 15 residues. Germline assignment: CDR1 MNHEY and CDR2 SMNVEV (reference sequence). The ends were cut back, 5 bases at V and 5 bases at J, with 15 bases in the middle. CDR3 bases: TGTGCCAGCAGTCCTGAGACCGGGAGGAATGAAAAACTGTTTTTT. The encoded protein is CASSPETGRNEKLFF.